This T cell receptor beta chain derives from a study of T cells in Graves' hyperthyroidism and ophthalmopathy. The V gene end was trimmed by 2 bases and the J gene end by 7 bases; junction bases not matched to a gene: 4. CDR1 and CDR2 from the germline V gene are GTSNPN and SVGIG (reference sequence). The CDR3 spans 14 residues. Researchers took RNA transcripts and amplified the TCR beta CDR3 regions from them. The HTBI primer set served for first-round RT-PCR of the TCR CDR3. Each CDR3 protein is one row after TCRdb ran MiXCR on the multiplex PCR reads. The table has around 360,000 distinct CDR3 sequences, around 15% seen once.

This TCR was sampled from a woman aged 60-70 years with Graves' ophthalmopathy. This chain uses TRBV30 with TRBJ1-5; TRBD1 agrees at 11 bases. The sequencing input was blood. CDR3 nucleotide sequence: TGTGCCTGGAGTCCGGACAGGGGGCACCAGCCCCAGCATTTT. This translates into CAWSPDRGHQPQHF.